This T cell receptor (beta chain) was documented in a study of shared clonotypes between healthy human individuals. General study results and limits: Clonotype sharing across a few donors was observed for 4.5% to 6.5% of naive CD4 clonotypes.

From CD4+ cells came CD45RA+ naive and CD45RA-negative memory subsets. The protocol was immunoSEQ multiplex PCR, while the TCRdb copy is restricted to in-frame clones and leaves out a portion. The sample gives about 2.4 million clones, more than 85% of which show up once; roughly 0.36% is in the top ten. Comments on this clone: Its antigen is currently unknown.

This CDR3 spans 16 amino acids. Trimming took 2 bases from V and 1 from J, leaving 13 bases between them. Per the germline V gene, CDR1 is SGHDT and CDR2 is YYEEEE. Sequencing was done on a sample of naive CD4+ T cells from PBMCs. Subset indicated: CD45RA+ positively selected. This sequence joins TRBV5-6 and TRBJ1-5, with TRBD1 as a possible D gene (6 bases). This clonotype originated in a man between 18 and 35 years old in good health. Some clones in this sample may be carry-over from other donors' samples. CDR3 amino acids: CASSFRGVRSNQPQHF. The CDR3 DNA follows: TGTGCCAGCAGCTTCAGGGGCGTAAGAAGCAATCAGCCCCAGCATTTT. Drawing the rest from reference TRBV5-6 and TRBJ1-5, the complete variable domain is DAGVTQSPTHLIKTRGQQVTLRCSPKSGHDTVSWYQQALGQGPQFIFQYYEEEERQRGNFPDRFSGHQFPNYSSELNVNALLLGDSALYLCASSFRGVRSNQPQHFGDGTRLSIL.